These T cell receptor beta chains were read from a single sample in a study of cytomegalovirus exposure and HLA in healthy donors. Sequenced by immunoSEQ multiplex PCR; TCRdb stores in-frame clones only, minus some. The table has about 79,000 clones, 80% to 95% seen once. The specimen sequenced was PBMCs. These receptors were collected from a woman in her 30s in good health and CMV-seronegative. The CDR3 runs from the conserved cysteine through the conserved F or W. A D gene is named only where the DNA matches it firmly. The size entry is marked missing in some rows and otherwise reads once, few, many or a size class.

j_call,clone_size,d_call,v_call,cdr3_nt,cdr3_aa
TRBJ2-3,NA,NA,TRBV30,TGTGCCCGGGGATTGACTAGCACAGATACGCAGTATTTT,CARGLTSTDTQYF
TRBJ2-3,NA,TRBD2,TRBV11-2,TGTGCCAGCGGCCTAGCGGGAGGGAATACGCAGTATTTT,CASGLAGGNTQYF
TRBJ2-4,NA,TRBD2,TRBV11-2,TGTGCCAGCAGCTTACTGCGGGGGATAGCCAAAAACATTCAGTACTTC,CASSLLRGIAKNIQYF
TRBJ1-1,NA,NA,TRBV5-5,TGTGCCAGCAGCTCACTGACAGGGAACACTGAAGCTTTCTTT,CASSSLTGNTEAFF
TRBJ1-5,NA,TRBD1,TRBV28,TGTGCCAGCAGTCCCGGGACAGGGCATCAGCCCCAGCATTTT,CASSPGTGHQPQHF
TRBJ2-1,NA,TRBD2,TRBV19,TGTGCCAGTAGTATTAGAGCGGGAGTGGGTGGTAATGAGCAGTTCTTC,CASSIRAGVGGNEQFF
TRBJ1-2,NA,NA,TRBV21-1,TGTGCCAGCAGCAAGGGTTCGGGGGAGGATGGCTACACCTTC,CASSKGSGEDGYTF
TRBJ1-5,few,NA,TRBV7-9,TGTGCCAGCAGCGTCGAGGAGGGTCAGCCCCAGCATTTT,CASSVEEGQPQHF
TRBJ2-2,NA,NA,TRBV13,TGTGCCAGCAGCCCGAGGCCCGGCGGGGAGCTGTTTTTT,CASSPRPGGELFF
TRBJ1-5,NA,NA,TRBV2,TGTGCCAGCAGTGAATCCCAGACAGCATGGGATCAGCCCCAGCATTTT,CASSESQTAWDQPQHF
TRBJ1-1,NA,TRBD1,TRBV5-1,TGCGCCAGCAGCGTCGGACAGGTTGGCACTGAAGCTTTCTTT,CASSVGQVGTEAFF
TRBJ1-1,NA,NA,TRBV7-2,TGTGCCAGCAGCCTGGACAGAGCGGAAGCTTTCTTT,CASSLDRAEAFF
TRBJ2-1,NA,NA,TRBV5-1,TGCGCCAGCAGCTGGACTTCGGAGCAGTTCTTC,CASSWTSEQFF
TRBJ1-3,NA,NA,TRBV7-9,TGTGCCAGCAGCCGACACTCTGGAAACACCATATATTTT,CASSRHSGNTIYF
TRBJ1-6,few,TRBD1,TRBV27,TGTGCCAGCAGTTTATCCCCCGGGACAGGGGTCATTCATTCACCCCTCCACTTT,CASSLSPGTGVIHSPLHF
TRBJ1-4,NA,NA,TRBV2,TGTGCCAGCAGTGGGGGAGCAACTAATGAAAAACTGTTTTTT,CASSGGATNEKLFF
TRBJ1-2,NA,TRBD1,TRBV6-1,TGTGCCAGCAGTGAGGGCCCCGGGACAGGGGGCTATGGCTACACCTTC,CASSEGPGTGGYGYTF
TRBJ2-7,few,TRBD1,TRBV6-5,TGTGCCAGCAGTTACTCTGGGACAGCCTACGAGCAGTACTTC,CASSYSGTAYEQYF
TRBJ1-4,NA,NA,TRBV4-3,TGCGCCAGCAGCCAATTAACAGGGCTTGATGAAAAACTGTTTTTT,CASSQLTGLDEKLFF
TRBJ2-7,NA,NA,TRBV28,TGTGCCAGCAACATCCCAGGCCGCTCCTACGAGCAGTACTTC,CASNIPGRSYEQYF
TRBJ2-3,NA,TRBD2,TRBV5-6,TGTGCCAGCAGCCCTGGACTAGCGGGAGGAAGTTATACGCAGTATTTT,CASSPGLAGGSYTQYF
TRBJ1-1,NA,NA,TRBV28,TGTGCCAGCAAACCGGGACTCCAGAACACTGAAGCTTTCTTT,CASKPGLQNTEAFF
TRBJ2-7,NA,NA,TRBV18,TGTGCCAGCTCACCACCGGCTAGCGCGAGCTCCTACGAGCAGTACTTC,CASSPPASASSYEQYF
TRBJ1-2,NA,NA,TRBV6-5,TGTGCCAGCAGTTACTCAGGGGTACAGGAGGGCGGCTACACCTTC,CASSYSGVQEGGYTF